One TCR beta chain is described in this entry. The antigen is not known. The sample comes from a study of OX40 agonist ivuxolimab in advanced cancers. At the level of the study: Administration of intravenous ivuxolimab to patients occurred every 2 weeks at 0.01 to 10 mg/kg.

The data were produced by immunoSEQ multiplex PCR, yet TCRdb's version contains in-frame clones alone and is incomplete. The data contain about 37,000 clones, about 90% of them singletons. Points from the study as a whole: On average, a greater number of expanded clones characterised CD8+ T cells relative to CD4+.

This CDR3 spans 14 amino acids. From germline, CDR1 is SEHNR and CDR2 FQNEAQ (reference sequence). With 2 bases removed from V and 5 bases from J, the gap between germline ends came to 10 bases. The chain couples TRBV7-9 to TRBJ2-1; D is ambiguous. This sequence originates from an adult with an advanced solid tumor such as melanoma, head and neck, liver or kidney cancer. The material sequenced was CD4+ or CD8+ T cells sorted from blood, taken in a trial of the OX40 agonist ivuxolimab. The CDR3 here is CASSLLSLDNEQFF. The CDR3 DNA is TGTGCCAGCAGCTTATTAAGTCTGGACAATGAGCAGTTCTTC.